This T cell receptor (beta chain) was recovered during a study of CD8+ T cells in alopecia areata. Study overall: Patients took tofacitinib for 6 to 18 months, followed by 6 drug-free months.

Broader study findings: Scalp sample data also include resident alphabeta T cells from normal skin.

The authors extracted RNA and reverse transcribed it into cDNA as the sequencing template. The repertoire was sequenced with immunoSEQ multiplex PCR; TCRdb's copy has only in-frame clones and lacks some. The table includes approximately 59,000 clones, roughly 44% detected once. Sorting separated CD4+ and CD8+ T cells out of PBMCs. The V gene's germline CDR1 is SNHLY and CDR2 FYNNEI. This CDR3 has 13 residues. V was pared by 6 bases and J by 0 bases, with 7 bases between. A few counts support this clone. No antigen is known for it. This clonotype was sampled from a human donor with alopecia areata. This specimen was CD8+ T cells sorted from blood, taken at week 0. The chain is built from TRBV2 and TRBJ2-3; no clear D gene. CDR3 amino acids: CASSAPSTDTQYF. The CDR3 DNA is TGTGCCAGCAGCGCCCCTAGCACAGATACGCAGTATTTT.